The 32 T cell receptor beta chains presented below share a single source sample, sequenced in a study of blood T cell repertoires in COVID-19. The repertoire was sequenced with immunoSEQ multiplex PCR; TCRdb's copy has only in-frame clones and lacks some. The sample lists 53,000 or so clones; about 70% were seen once. Sequenced: peripheral blood. The origin of the receptors is a man aged 50-60 years with active or convalescent COVID-19.

This clone was recorded at least ten times. The rearrangement joins TRBV4-1 to TRBJ1-1, with D hard to call. Germline V gene data show CDR1 as MGHRA and CDR2 as YSYEKL. V lost 6 bases to trimming and J lost 3 bases, with 17 bases between them. The CDR3 spans 15 residues. The CDR3 loop reads CASRPIFSPDTEAFF. The CDR3 DNA sequence: TGCGCCAGCAGGCCTATTTTTTCCCCCGACACTGAAGCTTTCTTT.

The chain is built from TRBV27 and TRBJ1-2, with 9 bases lining up with TRBD1. Germline V CDR1 and CDR2: MNHEY, SMNVEV (reference sequence). The CDR3 is made up of 15 amino acids. V trimming: 2 bases; J trimming: 6 bases; junction bases outside the gene matches: 7. The CDR3 nucleotides read TGTGCCAGCAGTTTAAGGGGACAGGGACGCGATGGCTACACCTTC. This gives the protein CASSLRGQGRDGYTF.

This rearrangement joins TRBV9 to TRBJ2-7, with 9 bases matching TRBD1. The CDR3 totals 16 residues. J gave up 3 bases and V 1 base, and 8 bases lay outside the gene matches. The germline V gene encodes CDR1 SGDLS and CDR2 YYNGEE. This chain's CDR3 is CASSVSPDRGFYEQYF. The CDR3 nucleotides are TGTGCCAGCAGCGTAAGCCCCGACAGGGGGTTCTACGAGCAGTACTTC.

The V gene is TRBV6-4, the J gene TRBJ1-2; D remains unclear. Germline-derived CDR1 and CDR2 are MRHNA and SNTAGT. V lost 6 bases, J lost 2 bases, and 13 bases lay in between. There are 14 residues in the CDR3. The CDR3 protein is CASRNTNKNYGYTF. CDR3 in DNA: TGTGCCAGCAGGAACACGAATAAGAACTATGGCTACACCTTC.

Here the CDR3 reads CASSNDRHNEQFF. The CDR3 DNA reads TGTGCCAGCAGTAATGACAGACACAATGAGCAGTTCTTC. The chain joins TRBV2 to TRBJ2-1; tentatively, D is TRBD1 (5 bases). The germline CDR1 and CDR2 sequences are SNHLY and FYNNEI. CDR3 size: 13 residues. Between the trimmed V and J ends, which lost 5 bases and 5 bases, there was a span of 10 bases.

The chain employs TRBV14 and TRBJ2-2; TRBD1 aligns across 7 bases. The CDR3 consists of 16 residues. Germline loops: CDR1 SGHDN, CDR2 FVKESK. V lost 5 bases, J lost 2 bases, and 8 bases stayed unmatched. CDR3 amino acids: CASSKRQGPNTGELFF. The CDR3 bases are TGTGCCAGCAGCAAGAGACAGGGCCCCAACACCGGGGAGCTGTTTTTT.

This clone was recorded only once. The J gene is TRBJ2-3, the V gene TRBV11-3; the D gene is possibly TRBD2 (5 bases). Per the germline V gene, CDR1 is SGHNT and CDR2 is YENEEA. This CDR3 contains 14 residues. Trimming took 1 base from V and 1 from J, leaving 6 bases between them. The CDR3: CASSLAAGTDTQYF. DNA for the CDR3: TGTGCCAGCAGCTTAGCAGCGGGCACAGATACGCAGTATTTT.

CDR3: CASRPPQGVSGANVLTF. In DNA form, the CDR3 reads TGCGCCAGCAGACCCCCGCAGGGGGTGAGTGGGGCCAACGTCCTGACTTTC. V and J are TRBV10-2 and TRBJ2-6; 7 bases fit TRBD1. This CDR3 has 17 amino acids. The germline gives CDR1 WSHSY, CDR2 SAAADI. J gave up 3 bases and V 6 bases, and 11 bases lay outside the gene matches.

The CDR3 nucleotides read TGTGCCAGCAGCAGCAATACAGGGAGAACCGGGGAGCTGTTTTTT. The encoded protein is CASSSNTGRTGELFF. The chain has TRBV7-6 and TRBJ2-2, with TRBD1 as a possible D gene (6 bases). The germline V gene encodes CDR1 SGHVS and CDR2 FNYEAQ. V lost 5 bases to trimming and J lost 5 bases, with 15 bases between them. The CDR3 covers 15 residues. Complete variable domain (other parts from reference TRBV7-6 and TRBJ2-2): GAGVSQSPRYKVTKRGQDVALRCDPISGHVSLYWYRQALGQGPEFLTYFNYEAQQDKSGLPNDRFSAERPEGSISTLTIQRTEQRDSAMYRCASSSNTGRTGELFFGEGSRLTVL.

V is TRBV19 and J is TRBJ1-2, with 7 bases aligning to TRBD1. The germline V gene encodes CDR1 LNHDA and CDR2 SQIVND (reference sequence). V shed 5 bases, J shed 5 bases, and the junction held 8 bases outside the gene matches. This CDR3 region has 14 residues. The CDR3 DNA follows: TGTGCCAGTAGTCCGGGACAGCCAGGGTATGGCTACACCTTC. Its protein is CASSPGQPGYGYTF.

The rearrangement uses TRBV9 and TRBJ1-2, with D tentatively TRBD1 (6 bases). The CDR3 is made up of 15 amino acids. Between the trimmed V and J ends, which lost 2 bases and 4 bases, there was a span of 15 bases. Germline lookup yields CDR1 SGDLS and CDR2 YYNGEE. CDR3 in DNA: TGTGCCAGCAGCGTGAACAGGGTTGGTGGCTATGGCTACACCTTC. This encodes CASSVNRVGGYGYTF. Together with reference TRBV9 and TRBJ1-2, the CDR3 gives the full variable domain: DSGVTQTPKHLITATGQRVTLRCSPRSGDLSVYWYQQSLDQGLQFLIQYYNGEERAKGNILERFSAQQFPDLHSELNLSSLELGDSALYFCASSVNRVGGYGYTFGSGTRLTVV.

This clone showed up just once. DNA for the CDR3: TGTGCCAGCAGCCCCGGGACTAGCGGGGTAACCTACAATGAGCAGTTCTTC. Its translation: CASSPGTSGVTYNEQFF. The chain links TRBV14 to TRBJ2-1, with TRBD2 identical over 13 bases. The germline V gene has CDR1 SGHDN and CDR2 FVKESK. The junction had 5 bases not matched to a gene; V was cut back by 4 bases and J by 2 bases. The CDR3 spans 17 residues.

This clone was observed a handful of times. The chain has TRBV4-1 and TRBJ2-1, with D hard to call. Looked up from germline, CDR1 is MGHRA and CDR2 is YSYEKL. V dropped 1 base and J dropped 5 bases, with 30 bases sitting between them. This CDR3 comprises 21 residues. Here the CDR3 reads CASSQAIGFGMRPTTHNEQFF. The CDR3, as DNA: TGCGCCAGCAGCCAAGCAATTGGCTTCGGCATGCGGCCTACGACCCACAATGAGCAGTTCTTC.

The chain combines TRBV30 with TRBJ1-3, with a possible D match to TRBD1 (5 bases). V lost 3 bases and J 8 bases, leaving 11 bases between the germline ends. Per germline, CDR1 GTSNPN and CDR2 SVGIG (reference sequence). The CDR3 is 12 amino acids. This CDR3 is CAWSDIGDTIYF. The DNA for the CDR3 is TGTGCCTGGAGCGATATAGGGGACACCATATATTTT.

V and J are TRBV20-1 and TRBJ2-7; 7 bases are shared with TRBD1. The CDR3 is 11 residues long. CDR1 is DFQATT, CDR2 SNEGSKA, per germline (reference sequence). V shed 7 bases, J shed 2 bases, and the junction held 2 bases outside the gene matches. The CDR3 protein is CSGQGAYEQYF. The CDR3 DNA reads as TGCAGTGGGCAGGGGGCCTACGAGCAGTACTTC.

The chain uses TRBV9 and TRBJ1-4; D gene ambiguous. Germline CDR1 reads SGDLS; CDR2 reads YYNGEE. V was shortened by 0 bases and J by 4 bases, with 10 bases between the two germline ends. This CDR3 region has 15 residues. CDR3 DNA sequence: TGTGCCAGCAGCGTAGGCGGGAGCCGTAATGAAAAACTGTTTTTT. Encoded protein: CASSVGGSRNEKLFF.

This clone was picked up one time. The rearrangement links TRBV7-3 to TRBJ2-1; TRBD2 aligns across 11 bases. Germline-derived CDR1 and CDR2 are SGHTA and FQGTGA. The V and J ends lost 5 bases and 6 bases, in that order; junction bases with no gene match: 6. The CDR3 sequence is 15 residues long. For the CDR3, the DNA is TGTGCCAGCAGCCCCTCCGGGACTAGCGGCAATGAGCAGTTCTTC. Protein sequence: CASSPSGTSGNEQFF.

This clone was observed a handful of times. The chain carries TRBV10-3 and TRBJ2-1; no definite D call. From germline, CDR1 is ENHRY and CDR2 SYGVKD. The CDR3 is made up of 12 amino acids. The ends were cut back, 11 bases at V and 2 bases at J, with 10 bases in the middle. The CDR3 here is CAGAATYNEQFF. The CDR3 region has the DNA TGTGCCGGAGCTGCAACCTACAATGAGCAGTTCTTC.

Here the CDR3 reads CASSFRGNSPLHF. CDR3 coding DNA: TGTGCCAGCAGTTTCAGGGGGAATTCACCCCTCCACTTT. The chain links TRBV12-3 or TRBV12-4 to TRBJ1-6; 7 bases fit TRBD1. Germline trimming cut 3 bases from V and 7 bases from J; bases unmatched to any gene: 0. This CDR3 spans 13 amino acids.

This clone has at least ten counts. The chain carries TRBV5-1 and TRBJ2-7; the match to TRBD2 covers 8 bases. With 5 bases clipped from V and 5 bases from J, the junction kept 9 bases outside the gene matches. Germline V gives CDR1 SGHRS, CDR2 YFSETQ. This CDR3 region has 14 residues. DNA of the CDR3: TGCGCCAGCAGACGCGCGGGGGGCATCCACGAGCAGTACTTC. This encodes CASRRAGGIHEQYF.

The chain employs TRBV7-9 and TRBJ2-7; TRBD2 matches 8 bases. J was trimmed by 6 bases and V by 5 bases; bases with no gene match: 12. Germline assignment: CDR1 SEHNR and CDR2 FQNEAQ (reference sequence). This CDR3 region has 15 residues. CDR3 nucleotide sequence: TGTGCCAGCAGCCCACCGACCGGGACTAGTGCCGAGCAGTACTTC. It is translated as CASSPPTGTSAEQYF.

This clone appeared many times. The gene calls are TRBV2 and TRBJ1-1; 8 positions match TRBD1. CDR3 length equals 16 residues. The V gene's germline CDR1 is SNHLY and CDR2 FYNNEI. V dropped 6 bases and J dropped 11; count of bases not matched to a gene: 20. The CDR3 DNA sequence: TGTGCCAGCAGCGCGGTACGTGGGACAGGCACTCTGTCGGCTTTCTTT. It translates to CASSAVRGTGTLSAFF.

This sequence joins TRBV27 and TRBJ2-1, with TRBD2 identical over 10 bases. Germline CDR1 is MNHEY and CDR2 is SMNVEV (reference sequence). The CDR3 covers 16 residues. V dropped 5 bases and J dropped 8; count of bases not matched to a gene: 12. The CDR3 protein is CASSPRVSGRAHEQFF. The CDR3 coding sequence is TGTGCCAGCAGTCCCCGGGTGAGCGGGAGGGCCCATGAGCAGTTCTTC.

This sequence joins TRBV5-1 and TRBJ1-4, with 7 bases fitting TRBD1. After removal of 4 bases from V and 2 bases from J, the junction contained 5 bases not matched to a gene. The germline V gene encodes CDR1 SGHRS and CDR2 YFSETQ. The CDR3 loop spans 15 amino acids. The CDR3 reads CASSVQQGTNEKLFF. DNA for the CDR3: TGCGCCAGCAGCGTCCAACAGGGGACTAATGAAAAACTGTTTTTT.

The genes are TRBV3-1 (or the pseudogene TRBV3-2) and TRBJ2-5; 7 positions match TRBD1. Germline CDR1 reads LGHDT; CDR2 reads YNNKEL (reference sequence). This CDR3 spans 15 amino acids. The ends lost 4 bases at V and 4 bases at J; junction bases unmatched: 9. Written as DNA, the CDR3 is TGTGCCAGCAGCCTTGAACAGGGGTTTGTAGAGACCCAGTACTTC. Translated: CASSLEQGFVETQYF.

As for this clone: Sequence at one end of the junction differs from germline and may be a read error. The rearrangement uses TRBV6-5 and TRBJ2-5; 7 bases agree with TRBD1. This CDR3 region has 13 residues. CDR1 is MNHEY, CDR2 SVGAGI, per germline. The CDR3 region has the DNA TGTGCCAGCAGCGGAGTATCACCAGGACAGGAGAACTTC. Translating gives CASSGVSPGQENF.

This clone was seen only once. V is TRBV12-3 or TRBV12-4 and J is TRBJ1-2; 7 bases map to TRBD1. The CDR3 extends over 13 amino acids. V dropped 5 bases and J dropped 2; count of bases not matched to a gene: 2. The DNA of the CDR3 is TGTGCCAGCAGTCGCAGGGGGAACTATGGCTACACCTTC. This codes for CASSRRGNYGYTF.

The chain links TRBV30 to TRBJ1-6; 9 nucleotides align to TRBD1. V lost 5 bases, J lost 9 bases, and 8 bases stayed unmatched. Germline CDR1 reads GTSNPN; CDR2 reads SVGIG (reference sequence). The CDR3 is 14 residues long. In DNA, the CDR3 is TGTGCCTGGGGGAGGGGACAGGGAGGTTCACCCCTCCACTTT. Protein sequence: CAWGRGQGGSPLHF.

This chain links TRBV12-3 or TRBV12-4 with TRBJ2-3; tentatively, D is TRBD1 (5 bases). Trimming took 5 bases from V and 0 from J, leaving 6 bases between them. The CDR3 is made up of 13 amino acids. For the CDR3, the DNA is TGTGCCAGCAGTACAGGCAGCACAGATACGCAGTATTTT. Residues: CASSTGSTDTQYF.

The rearrangement links TRBV3-1 (or the pseudogene TRBV3-2) to TRBJ2-7; 10 bases match TRBD2. CDR1 is LGHDT, CDR2 YNNKEL, per germline (reference sequence). The CDR3 totals 15 residues. J was trimmed by 6 bases and V by 0 bases; bases with no gene match: 5. CDR3 in DNA: TGTGCCAGCAGCCAAGAAGCTAGCGGGAGAGCCGAGCAGTACTTC. Translating gives CASSQEASGRAEQYF.

The chain links TRBV2 to TRBJ1-4; no reliable D call. Germline V gives CDR1 SNHLY, CDR2 FYNNEI. This CDR3 region has 15 residues. V lost 8 bases to trimming and J lost 2 bases, with 15 bases between them. The CDR3 bases are TGTGCCAGCGGGTCGGGGTTAGGGACTAATGAAAAACTGTTTTTT. Amino acids: CASGSGLGTNEKLFF.

In this sample, this clone turned up a few times. The V gene is TRBV30, the J gene TRBJ1-2; D is unclear. This CDR3 region has 13 residues. Germline lookup yields CDR1 GTSNPN and CDR2 SVGIG (reference sequence). V lost 0 bases to trimming and J lost 8 bases, with 13 bases between them. CDR3 loop: CAWSVQRVGGYTF. CDR3 coding DNA: TGTGCCTGGAGTGTACAGAGGGTTGGAGGCTACACCTTC.